This TCR beta chain stems from a study of T cell repertoires in cytomegalovirus infection. The wider study: Both CMV infection and a matching HLA type were indicated by public TCR beta signatures.

V shed 5 bases and J shed 6 bases, with 14 bases lying between them. The CDR3 has 13 residues. In germline, CDR1 is SNHLY, CDR2 FYNNEI. Whole-study results and caveats: The cumulative frequency of public TCR beta families identified carriers of CMV plus the relevant HLA.

As concerns this clonotype: Its antigen is unknown.

TCRdb re-derived calls from the reads in MiXCR, one entry per CDR3 protein. The data show around 450,000 distinct CDR3 sequences, roughly 31% seen once. This clonotype originated in a human donor in good health (CMV status not recorded). Some clones in this sample may be carry-over from other donors' samples. The chain uses TRBV2 and TRBJ2-7; possible D gene TRBD1, 6 bases. Sequenced sample: PBMCs. As DNA, the CDR3 is TGTGCCAGCAGTCCCTTACAGGGCGGCGAGCAGTACTTC. Translating gives CASSPLQGGEQYF. Full variable domain (missing parts from reference TRBV2 and TRBJ2-7): EPEVTQTPSHQVTQMGQEVILRCVPISNHLYFYWYRQILGQKVEFLVSFYNNEISEKSEIFDDQFSVERPDGSNFTLKIRSTKLEDSAMYFCASSPLQGGEQYFGPGTRLTVT.